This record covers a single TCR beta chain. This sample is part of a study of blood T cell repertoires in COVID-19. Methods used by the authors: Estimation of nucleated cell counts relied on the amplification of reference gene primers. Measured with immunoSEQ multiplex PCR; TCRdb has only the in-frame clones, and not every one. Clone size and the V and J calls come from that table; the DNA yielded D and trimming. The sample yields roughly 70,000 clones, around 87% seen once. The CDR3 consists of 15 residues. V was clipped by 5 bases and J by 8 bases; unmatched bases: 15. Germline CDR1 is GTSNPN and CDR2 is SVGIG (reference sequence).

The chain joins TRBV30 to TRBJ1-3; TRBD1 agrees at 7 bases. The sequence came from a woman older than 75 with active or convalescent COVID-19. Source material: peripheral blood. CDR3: CAWFQPSTGLDTIYF. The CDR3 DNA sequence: TGTGCCTGGTTCCAACCGTCGACAGGGTTAGACACCATATATTTT.